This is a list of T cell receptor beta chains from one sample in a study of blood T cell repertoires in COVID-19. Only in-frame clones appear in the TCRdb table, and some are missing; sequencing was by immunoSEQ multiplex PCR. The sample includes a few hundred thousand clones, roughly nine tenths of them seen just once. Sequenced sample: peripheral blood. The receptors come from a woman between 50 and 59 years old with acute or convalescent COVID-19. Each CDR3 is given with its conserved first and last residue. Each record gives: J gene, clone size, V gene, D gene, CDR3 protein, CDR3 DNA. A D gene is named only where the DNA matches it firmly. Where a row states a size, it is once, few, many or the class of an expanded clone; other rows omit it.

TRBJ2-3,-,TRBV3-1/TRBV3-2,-,CASSQVENTQYF,TGTGCCAGCAGCCAAGTTGAGAATACGCAGTATTTT
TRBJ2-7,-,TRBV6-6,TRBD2,CASSYQGTSGGYEQYF,TGTGCCAGCAGTTACCAAGGGACTAGCGGGGGCTACGAGCAGTACTTC
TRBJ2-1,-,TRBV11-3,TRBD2,CASSLVAGDPYNEQFF,TGTGCCAGCAGCTTAGTAGCGGGGGATCCCTACAATGAGCAGTTCTTC
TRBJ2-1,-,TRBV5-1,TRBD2,CASSLGLRETPYNEQFF,TGCGCCAGCAGCTTGGGCTTGCGGGAGACCCCCTACAATGAGCAGTTCTTC
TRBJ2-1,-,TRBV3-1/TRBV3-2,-,CASSQALNSYNEQFF,TGTGCCAGCAGCCAAGCACTGAACTCCTACAATGAGCAGTTCTTC
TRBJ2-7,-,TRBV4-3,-,CASSQDGYEQYF,TGCGCCAGCAGCCAAGACGGTTACGAGCAGTACTTC
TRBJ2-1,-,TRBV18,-,CASSPPGQAGTYNEQFF,TGTGCCAGCTCACCACCGGGTCAAGCAGGGACCTACAATGAGCAGTTCTTC
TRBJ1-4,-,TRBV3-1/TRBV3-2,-,CASRSTGNNEKLFF,TGTGCCAGCAGATCCACAGGAAATAATGAAAAACTGTTTTTT
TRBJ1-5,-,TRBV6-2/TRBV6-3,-,CASSYDGKFNQPQHF,TGTGCCAGCAGTTACGACGGGAAATTTAATCAGCCCCAGCATTTT
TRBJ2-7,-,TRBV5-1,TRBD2,CASSLGASGVAYEQYF,TGCGCCAGCAGCTTGGGCGCTAGCGGGGTTGCCTACGAGCAGTACTTC
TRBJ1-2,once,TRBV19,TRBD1,CASSVDREGYTF,TGTGCCAGTAGTGTCGACAGGGAAGGCTACACCTTC
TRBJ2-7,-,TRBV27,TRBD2,CASSPRVQLLAGYEQYF,TGTGCCAGCAGTCCTAGAGTACAATTACTAGCGGGGTACGAGCAGTACTTC
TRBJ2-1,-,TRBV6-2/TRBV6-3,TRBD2,CASSPWLAGASGSYNEQFF,TGTGCCAGCAGTCCCTGGCTAGCGGGAGCTTCAGGGTCCTACAATGAGCAGTTCTTC
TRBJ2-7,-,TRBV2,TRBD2,CASRSGGRPYEQYF,TGTGCCAGCAGGTCGGGGGGGCGGCCCTACGAGCAGTACTTC
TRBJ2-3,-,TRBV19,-,CASSSGPKTDTQYF,TGTGCCAGTAGTTCAGGGCCGAAAACAGATACGCAGTATTTT
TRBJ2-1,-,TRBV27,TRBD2,CASSLTAGEYYNEQFF,TGTGCCAGCAGTTTGACCGCGGGAGAATACTACAATGAGCAGTTCTTC
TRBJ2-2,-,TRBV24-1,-,CATSDQTVSGELFF,TGTGCCACCAGTGACCAGACAGTTTCCGGGGAGCTGTTTTTT
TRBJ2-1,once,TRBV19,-,CATFSYRNEQFF,TGTGCCACCTTTTCCTACCGGAATGAGCAGTTCTTC
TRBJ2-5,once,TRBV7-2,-,CASSASLAETQYF,TGTGCCAGCAGCGCGTCCTTAGCAGAGACCCAGTACTTC
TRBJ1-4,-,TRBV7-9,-,CASSPNPATNEKLFF,TGTGCCAGCAGCCCCAACCCAGCAACTAATGAAAAACTGTTTTTT
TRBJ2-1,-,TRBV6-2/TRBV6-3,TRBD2,CASSSPGGGNEQFF,TGTGCCAGCAGTTCCCCGGGGGGTGGCAATGAGCAGTTCTTC
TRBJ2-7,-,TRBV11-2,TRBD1,CASSLGFSGGYEQYF,TGTGCCAGCAGCTTAGGGTTTTCAGGGGGCTACGAGCAGTACTTC
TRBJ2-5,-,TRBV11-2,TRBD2,CASSLDLAGGPRWETQYF,TGTGCCAGCAGCTTAGATCTAGCGGGGGGCCCTCGATGGGAGACCCAGTACTTC
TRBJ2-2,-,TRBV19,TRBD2,CASRGSGGIGELFF,TGTGCCAGTAGGGGTTCCGGGGGGATCGGGGAGCTGTTTTTT
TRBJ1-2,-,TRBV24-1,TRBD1,CATSDWDRTDGYTF,TGTGCCACCAGTGACTGGGACAGGACGGATGGCTACACCTTC
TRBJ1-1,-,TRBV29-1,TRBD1,CSVSGTGGAYTEAFF,TGCAGCGTCTCCGGGACAGGGGGCGCGTATACTGAAGCTTTCTTT
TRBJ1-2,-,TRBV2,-,CASNVLFSDYGYTF,TGTGCCAGCAACGTTTTGTTTAGTGACTATGGCTACACCTTC
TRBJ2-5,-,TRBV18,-,CASSPGRPIQETQYF,TGTGCCAGCTCACCAGGCCGCCCGATCCAAGAGACCCAGTACTTC
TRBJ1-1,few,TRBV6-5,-,CASSYSIRGGTEAFF,TGTGCCAGCAGTTACTCGATTAGGGGCGGAACTGAAGCTTTCTTT
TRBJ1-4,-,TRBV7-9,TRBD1,CASSPWTGTEKLFF,TGTGCCAGCAGCCCCTGGACAGGGACTGAAAAACTGTTTTTT
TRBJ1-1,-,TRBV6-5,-,CASSYGLEKTEAFF,TGTGCCAGCAGTTATGGCCTGGAGAAAACTGAAGCTTTCTTT